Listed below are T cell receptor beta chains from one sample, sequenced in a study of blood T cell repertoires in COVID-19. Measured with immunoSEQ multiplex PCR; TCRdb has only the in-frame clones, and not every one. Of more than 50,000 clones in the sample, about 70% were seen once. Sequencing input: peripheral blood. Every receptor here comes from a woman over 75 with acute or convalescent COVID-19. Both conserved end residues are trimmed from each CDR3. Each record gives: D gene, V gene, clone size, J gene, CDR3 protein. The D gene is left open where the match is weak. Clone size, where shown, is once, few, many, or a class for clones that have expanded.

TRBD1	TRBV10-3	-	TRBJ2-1	AISEPPKGRGHEQF
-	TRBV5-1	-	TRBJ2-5	ASSLVGGRGQETQY
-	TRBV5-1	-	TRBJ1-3	ASSLVPQGTLSGNTIY
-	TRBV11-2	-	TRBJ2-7	ASSLNTGYEQY
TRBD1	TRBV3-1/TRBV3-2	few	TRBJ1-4	ASSQQGARKLF
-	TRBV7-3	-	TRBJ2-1	ASSLSGGEQF
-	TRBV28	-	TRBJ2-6	ASSLFFPSSGANVLT
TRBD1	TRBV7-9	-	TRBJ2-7	ASSSRDRVRD
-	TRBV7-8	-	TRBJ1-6	ASSLRVSGDSPLH
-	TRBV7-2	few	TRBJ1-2	ASTPGGAYGYT
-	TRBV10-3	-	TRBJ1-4	AIRDPREKLF
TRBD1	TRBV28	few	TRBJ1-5	ASRTQGNQPQH
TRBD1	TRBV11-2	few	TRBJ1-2	ASSPGQAGGYT
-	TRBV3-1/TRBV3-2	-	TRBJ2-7	ASTQGSGSYEQY
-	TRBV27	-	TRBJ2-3	ASSLMAGTDTQY
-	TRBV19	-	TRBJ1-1	ASSFRRGTEAF
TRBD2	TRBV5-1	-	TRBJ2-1	ASSGGPGGNEQF
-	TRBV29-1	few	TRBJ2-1	SVLTAYNEQF
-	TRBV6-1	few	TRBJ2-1	ASSERFGGGEAREQF
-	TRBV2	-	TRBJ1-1	ASTSTEIMNTEAF
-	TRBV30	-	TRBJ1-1	AWIHASRGAF
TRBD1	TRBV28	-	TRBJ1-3	ASSFGDRGYGNTIY
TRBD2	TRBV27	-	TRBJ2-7	ASSPTPSSGSWEQY
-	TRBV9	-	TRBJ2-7	ASSVAGTGSGEQY
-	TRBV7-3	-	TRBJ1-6	ASSHGGLGSPLH
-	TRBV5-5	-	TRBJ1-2	ASSLTGTNYGYT
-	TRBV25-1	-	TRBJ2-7	ASSWEDQSYEQY
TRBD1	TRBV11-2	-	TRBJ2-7	ASSLDRGLSEQY
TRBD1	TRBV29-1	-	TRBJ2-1	SGRDRGSYNEQF
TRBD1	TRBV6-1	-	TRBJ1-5	ASSEVGQGQPQH
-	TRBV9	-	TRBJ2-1	ASSGESYNEQF
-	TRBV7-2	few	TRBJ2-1	ASSPQGEISYNEQF
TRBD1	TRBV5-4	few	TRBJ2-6	ASSPPDRAGANVLT